Given below is one T cell receptor (beta chain) in context. Its antigen is currently not known. No base quality values were provided; no much bigger clone lies one nucleotide off. Ficoll-Paque density gradient centrifugation was the method used to isolate PBMCs. Looking up the germline V gene (reference sequence) yields CDR1 MNHEY and CDR2 SMNVEV. V and J lose 5 bases and 6 bases, and a span of 13 bases separates them. From its cysteine to its phenylalanine, the CDR3 spans 14 amino acids. The retained sequence is limited to the CDR3, 42 bases, with the frame set at the first base. The sample comes from a study of T-cell memory formation after mild COVID-19 (dated by TCRdb to about 2021). About the full investigation: Most TCR sequence clusters were specific to one of the two donors. T-cell clones expanding and contracting after mild COVID-19 in a couple of donors were tracked by longitudinal TCRalpha and TCRbeta repertoire sequencing. Two young, previously healthy adult volunteers, one female and one male, were included in the cohort. Results the study describes overall, beyond this receptor: Some responding clones were detected in pre-infection memory, which suggested that pre-existing cross-reactive memory T cells had joined the SARS-CoV-2 response. The study included only a couple of mild cases, and larger cohorts that include severe cases with pre-infection samples were judged to be necessary. Contracting CD4+ clones appeared mostly in the CM and EM memory subsets, whereas CD8+ clones were enriched in EMRA. Clones contracting from day 15 to 85 had balanced CD4/CD8 phenotypes, while a second wave expanding from day 15 to 37 was biased towards CD4+. SARS-CoV-2 specificity of the second-wave clones peaking on day 37 was not confirmed.

Sequencing relied on an Illumina NovaSeq 6000. cDNA libraries for TCRalpha and TCRbeta were prepared by 5'RACE using constant-segment primers, with sample barcodes and unique molecular identifiers added. Trizol reagent was used to extract RNA from every sample. Amplification of the libraries took two PCR steps, and the second step added a second sample barcode plus Illumina TruSeq adapters. Sequencing of libraries was performed on an Illumina NovaSeq with 2 x 150 bp paired-end reads. The original methods were these. With migec v1.2.7, reads were demultiplexed and then collapsed into UMI-guided consensus sequences. Using mixcr v2.1.11, UMI consensuses were aligned to TRA and TRB V and J templates and then assembled into clonotypes. Clonotypes were classified as expanded or contracted when called significant by both edgeR and NoisET, with noise models trained on biological replicates. For edgeR calls, the cutoffs were a false discovery rate-adjusted p below 0.01 and a log2 fold-change threshold of 1. As an exploratory analysis of dynamics, max-normalized trajectories of the 1000 most abundant clonotypes were examined with PCA combined with hierarchical clustering. Separately sequenced CD4+ and CD8+ repertoires were used to assign the CD4 or CD8 phenotype of responding clones. Clones were called with MiXCR by TCRdb after fastp trimmed the public reads at Q25, and only in-frame beta chains were retained. Rows merge per CDR3 protein into single entries with the most common DNA and genes. None of the V and J calls come from the authors' own analysis; TCRdb made them. The sample data list 250,000 to 350,000 distinct CDR3 sequences, and approximately 19% of these were observed just once. Of the sample, 21% falls within the top ten clones.

The receptor was derived from a man between 18 and 29 years old who had mild COVID-19 (a few samples of this study predate the infection). The sample titles of this study are shuffled in the database, so cell type and time point are left out; the donor was told from shared clones. Recombination connected TRBV27 to TRBJ2-2; the D gene is perhaps TRBD1 or TRBD2, each of them matching over 5 bases. Source material: PBMCs or a T cell subset sorted from them (not recorded which). At the DNA level, the sequence is TGTGCCAGCAGTCGACGGGACCTTCCCGGGGAGCTGTTTTTT. Protein translation: CASSRRDLPGELFF.